This entry describes one TCR beta chain. Its target is not known. J lost 0 bases, V lost 4 bases, and 10 bases had no gene match. The CDR3 sequence is 16 residues long. Germline CDR1 SGDLS, CDR2 YYNGEE. This specimen comes from a study of cytomegalovirus exposure and HLA in healthy donors. The study, taken as a whole, reports: As a later analysis revealed, the rate of TCR association differed by HLA locus, with DRB1 most and HLA-C fewest.

The PCR employed 60 Vbeta primers together with 13 Jbeta primers. Profiled with immunoSEQ multiplex PCR; TCRdb holds only in-frame clones, not every one. Of nearly 200,000 clones in the sample, roughly 73% were seen once. The chain recombines TRBV9 with TRBJ2-7; 7 nucleotides agree with TRBD2. Sequencing input: PBMCs. The clonotype was recovered from a woman aged 30 to 39 in good health and CMV-seropositive. CDR3 bases: TGTGCCAGCAGCTACCGGGGTAGCGGGTCCTCCTACGAGCAGTACTTC. It specifies CASSYRGSGSSYEQYF. Drawing the rest from reference TRBV9 and TRBJ2-7, the complete variable domain is DSGVTQTPKHLITATGQRVTLRCSPRSGDLSVYWYQQSLDQGLQFLIQYYNGEERAKGNILERFSAQQFPDLHSELNLSSLELGDSALYFCASSYRGSGSSYEQYFGPGTRLTVT.